This entry concerns a single TCR beta chain. No antigen is known for it. The record has no base qualities; no much larger clone is one base away. Only healthy Caucasian donors were included. The twin cohort comprised three pairs of female monozygotic twins, all aged roughly 18 to 30 years. Positive isolation kits from Invitrogen were used to isolate CD4+ and CD8+ T cell populations. The record originates from a study of identical twins (dated by TCRdb to the mid-2010s). Some background on the complete study: The study deep-sequenced TCR alpha and beta repertoires from monozygotic twins, unrelated adults of various ages and cord blood to test whether fetal clonotypes persist. Replicate twin experiments were performed at different times using different library preparation protocols to rule out contamination. Overall study outcomes, separate from this receptor: The excess sharing between twins in beta out-of-frame sequences was weaker because fewer shared sequences reduced the signal-to-noise ratio. Abundant cord blood beta clonotypes had fewer insertions, young adult naive repertoires showed a similar but weaker trend, and memory repertoires showed no such trend. Out-of-frame TCR alpha sequences shared between twins showed an excess of low generation-probability sequences compared with coincidental sharing between unrelated individuals. In monozygotic twins, out-of-frame TCR alpha sharing was systematically underestimated by recombination models, although the models agreed with sharing between unrelated individuals. Invariant T cells such as MAIT and iNKT could partly confound zero-insertion analyses, although diverse VJ usage argued against such confounding for most clonotypes. Because the same donors could not be followed over many years, the conclusions relied on cross-sectional statistical analysis.

Library preparation used 5' RACE. TCRdb names Illumina HiSeq 2000 as the instrument used. A universal primer binding site was introduced by template switching, and a unique molecular identifier was present in the final cDNA, enabling accurate counting of TCR cDNA molecules. Specific primers in the conserved constant-segment region were used to synthesize first-strand cDNA for TCR alpha and beta chains. To control for contamination, each cDNA library was double barcoded with a SMART-Mk sample barcode plus Illumina barcodes. TruSeq adapter sequences and Illumina sample barcodes were added in two successive PCR steps. The Illumina HiSeq platform was used with custom primers to sequence TCR alpha and beta cDNA libraries. The original methods were these. Raw reads were processed with MiGEC to extract unique molecular identifiers, and MiXCR was used to determine CDR3 positions. For each individual, recombination models were inferred using an EM algorithm with the repgenHMM and IGoR tools. The tcR package in R was used for shared clonotype analysis, with sharing normalized by the product of cloneset sizes. To study raw recombination free of thymic and clonal selection effects, out-of-frame nonproductive sequences were analyzed. The public reads were reprocessed in TCRdb via fastp at Q25 and MiXCR, keeping in-frame beta chains. Identical CDR3 protein sequences are pooled into one entry, listed with their most common genes and DNA. The V and J calls come from TCRdb's annotation, not from the publication. Here the sample has 400,000 to 500,000 distinct CDR3 sequences; 13% to 15% occur a single time. The ten largest make up approximately 0.98% of the sample.

V ends up 1 base short and J 16 bases short, with an unmatched junction base count of 13. The CDR3 holds 14 amino acids from the cysteine to the phenylalanine. Solely the CDR3 DNA is kept, with 42 bases framed from the first base. For CDR1 and CDR2, the germline V gene lists MNHEY and SVGEGT. The sample also formed part of further work on yellow fever vaccine responses in identical twins. That second publication adds: According to the authors, in identical twins the way T cells responded to vaccination appeared partly convergent and partly personalized. In the study, vaccine-responding T cell clones were precisely tracked in identical twins.

The source is a woman between 18 and 29 years old in good health. The chain is made from TRBV6-2 or TRBV6-3 and TRBJ2-1; a stretch of 7 junction bases matches TRBD2. Material for sequencing was CD4+ T cells sorted from blood. The DNA is as follows: TGTGCCAGCAGTTACTTTGGCGGGGGACCCCCGGAATTCTTC. Translated, this is CASSYFGGGPPEFF.